This TCR beta chain was recovered during a study of blood T cell repertoires in COVID-19. Germline CDR1 SGHRS, CDR2 YFSETQ. The CDR3 sequence is 14 residues long. Trimming left V 0 bases short and J 2 bases short, with 8 bases between. The table came from immunoSEQ multiplex PCR; TCRdb's copy has only in-frame clones and leaves some out. Of fewer than 700,000 clones in the sample, around nine tenths were seen once. The chain carries TRBV5-1 and TRBJ1-2; unclear D gene. The receptor comes from a woman in her forties or fifties with COVID-19, enrolled during active disease. Sequenced: peripheral blood. The DNA of the CDR3 is TGCGCCAGCAGCTTGGATGGTCTAAACTATGGCTACACCTTC. It specifies CASSLDGLNYGYTF.